The clone carrying this T cell receptor (beta chain) appeared many times. This entry is derived from a study of molecular identifiers for immune sequencing clone quantification. TCRdb independently ran MiXCR on the PCR reads; one entry per CDR3 protein. The data hold 88,000 or so distinct CDR3 sequences, with 21% observed a single time. With 10%, 30% or 50% of RNA, about 17,000 to 1,000,000 naive CD8 T cells were sequenced. The clonotype originates from a human donor in good health. Some libraries in this study had Jurkat cell RNA spiked in. The specimen was naive CD8+ T cells from blood, with Jurkat cell RNA spiked in. As for subset: FACS-sorted CD8+CD4-CCR7+CD45RA+ naive T cells.

CDR3 coding DNA: TGTGCCAGCAGTGAAGGAAGGGGGCCTCAGCCCCAGCATTTT. Translating it yields CASSEGRGPQPQHF. The chain is built from TRBV6-1 and TRBJ1-5, with TRBD1 matching 7 bases. The CDR3 is 14 amino acids. V gave up 1 base and J gave up 6 bases; unmatched junction bases: 3. Germline CDR1 reads MNHNS; CDR2 reads SASEGT.